This TCR beta chain was found in a study of Tregs in tolerant kidney transplant recipients. Recipients received nonmyeloablative bone marrow transplants from related graft donors, with transient mixed chimerism. Thawed PBMCs were FACS-sorted into unstimulated CD4+CD25+CD127- regulatory T cells, CD4+CD25- non-regulatory cells, CD4 and CD8 cells. A remark on this clone: As yet, its antigen is unknown.

The study, taken as a whole, reports: Changing PCR primers prevented nucleotide comparison between some patients' samples. Antigen-driven expansion was suggested because donor-specific Tregs expanded more than all Tregs in tolerant patients. Biological reproducibility was not directly addressed in this study.

Germline V gene data show CDR1 as SGHNT and CDR2 as YYREEE (reference sequence). The CDR3 runs to 15 residues. The V end was cut by 4 bases, the J end by 0 bases, with 11 bases between. Sequencing was performed with immunoSEQ multiplex PCR; in TCRdb, only in-frame clones are kept and a portion is missing. The sample includes tens of thousands of clones, about 90% of them seen just once. This sequence was found in a human patient who received a combined kidney and bone marrow transplant. Some T cells here may be from the graft donor. The sample here was CD8+ T cells from blood (PBMCs), taken 24 months after the transplant. This chain joins TRBV5-4 and TRBJ2-1; D gene uncertain. The CDR3 reads CASSIDISSYNEQFF. The DNA of the CDR3 is TGTGCCAGCAGCATCGACATCAGCTCCTACAATGAGCAGTTCTTC.